Presented here are 6 T cell receptor beta chains from one specimen sequenced in a study of cytomegalovirus exposure and HLA in healthy donors (dated 2017 in TCRdb). The library was made by the immunoSEQ multiplex PCR assay. For the multiplex PCR, a mixture combining 60 forward primers for TCR Vbeta segments and 13 reverse primers for TCR Jbeta segments was used. TCRdb stores this immuneACCESS table with in-frame sequences only. Part of the clones is absent; in the studies checked, under half of the shortfall reflects unresolved V genes, and no reason is known for the rest. The sample contains about 75,000 clones, more than 75% of them found a single time. 1.5% to 2% of the sample comes from the top ten. Sequenced sample: PBMCs. The receptors were sampled from a man between 18 and 29 years old in good health and CMV-seronegative.

The gene calls are TRBV28 and TRBJ1-1; a weak D match, TRBD1 (6 bases). CDR1 and CDR2 (germline): MDHEN, SYDVKM. The CDR3 consists of 17 residues. Trimming shortened V by 6 bases and J by 3 bases, and 23 bases separated the two germline ends. CDR3 sequence reads: CASRSNYRDRRYTEAFF. The CDR3 bases are TGTGCCAGCAGATCTAATTACAGGGATCGAAGGTACACTGAAGCTTTCTTT.

The CDR3 reads CASSLESSYNEQFF. The CDR3, as DNA: TGTGCCAGCAGCCTCGAGTCTTCCTACAATGAGCAGTTCTTC. The rearrangement uses TRBV5-4 and TRBJ2-1; D not resolved. Trimming took 4 bases from V and 1 from J, leaving 9 bases between them. The germline V gene encodes CDR1 SGHNT and CDR2 YYREEE (reference sequence). The CDR3 runs to 14 residues.

With respect to this clone: A read error may account for a junction end that differs from germline. This sequence joins TRBV9 and TRBJ1-2, with D uncertain. This CDR3 contains 13 residues. The V gene's germline CDR1 is SGDLS and CDR2 YYNGEE. CDR3 nucleotide sequence: TGTGTCAGCAGCGGAGGACTTAGTGATGGCTACACCTTC. Amino acid sequence: CVSSGGLSDGYTF.

The rearrangement joins TRBV5-1 to TRBJ2-5; TRBD2 matches 10 bases. With 4 bases clipped from V and 5 bases from J, the junction kept 8 bases outside the gene matches. Looked up from germline, CDR1 is SGHRS and CDR2 is YFSETQ. This CDR3 spans 15 amino acids. Here the CDR3 reads CASSPFPSGGETQYF. CDR3 sequence (DNA): TGCGCCAGCAGCCCCTTTCCTAGCGGGGGTGAGACCCAGTACTTC. Based on the CDR3 plus reference TRBV5-1 and TRBJ2-5, the full variable domain is KAGVTQTPRYLIKTRGQQVTLSCSPISGHRSVSWYQQTPGQGLQFLFEYFSETQRNKGNFPGRFSGRQFSNSRSEMNVSTLELGDSALYLCASSPFPSGGETQYFGPGTRLLVL.

The J gene is TRBJ2-7, the V gene TRBV25-1; a weak D match, TRBD2 (5 bases). The CDR3 runs 16 residues. The V gene lost 3 bases and the J gene lost 1 base, with 16 bases spanning the gap. CDR1 MGHDK and CDR2 SYGVNS come from the germline V gene. CDR3 sequence (DNA): TGTGCCAGCAGTGACCGGCGAAAAGCGGATTCCTACGAGCAGTACTTC. Residues: CASSDRRKADSYEQYF.

The rearrangement uses TRBV5-6 and TRBJ2-5; weak D call: TRBD1 (6 bases). There are 15 residues in the CDR3. V was trimmed by 1 base and J by 2 bases, leaving 12 bases between them. The germline CDR1 and CDR2 sequences are SGHDT and YYEEEE. CDR3 residues: CASSLWGRAQETQYF. The CDR3 nucleotides are TGTGCCAGCAGCTTGTGGGGGCGGGCTCAAGAGACCCAGTACTTC. Drawing the rest from reference TRBV5-6 and TRBJ2-5, the complete variable domain is DAGVTQSPTHLIKTRGQQVTLRCSPKSGHDTVSWYQQALGQGPQFIFQYYEEEERQRGNFPDRFSGHQFPNYSSELNVNALLLGDSALYLCASSLWGRAQETQYFGPGTRLLVL.